The sequence of this T cell receptor beta chain was determined in a study of blood T cells in healthy people across ages. V dropped 1 base and J dropped 0 bases, with 9 bases sitting between them. Germline V CDR1 and CDR2: SGHTA, FQGNSA. CDR3 length equals 15 residues. A J-beta primer mix and a sample-barcoded 5' primer were used in a second PCR of about 6 to 12 cycles. TCRdb reanalysed the 5' RACE reads using MiXCR and keeps one entry per CDR3 protein. The table lists 1.5 million to 2 million distinct CDR3 sequences, 49% of them singletons. This clonotype is a singleton in its sample. The receptor was isolated from a woman aged 40 to 50 in good health. V usage is TRBV7-2 and J usage is TRBJ1-1; D gene ambiguous. Sequenced material: blood. The CDR3 DNA reads as TGTGCCAGCAGCTTAGTCGGGCACATGAACACTGAAGCTTTCTTT. This sequence encodes CASSLVGHMNTEAFF.